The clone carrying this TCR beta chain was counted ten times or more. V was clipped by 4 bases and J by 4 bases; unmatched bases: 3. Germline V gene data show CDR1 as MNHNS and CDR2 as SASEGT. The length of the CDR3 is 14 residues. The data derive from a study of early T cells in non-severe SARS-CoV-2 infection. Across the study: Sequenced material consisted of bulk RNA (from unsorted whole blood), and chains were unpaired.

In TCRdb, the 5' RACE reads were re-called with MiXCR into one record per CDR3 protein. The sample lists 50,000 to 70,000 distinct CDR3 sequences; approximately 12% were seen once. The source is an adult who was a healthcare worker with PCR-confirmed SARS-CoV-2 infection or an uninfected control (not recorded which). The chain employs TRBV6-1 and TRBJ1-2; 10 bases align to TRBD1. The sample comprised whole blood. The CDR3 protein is CASSGGTGAYGYTF. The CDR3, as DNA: TGTGCCAGCAGTGGAGGGACAGGGGCCTATGGCTACACCTTC.